The subject of this entry is one TCR beta chain. This clone appeared a few times. No antigen is known for it. Base qualities were left out, and no much larger clone turns up one base away. Including the terminal cysteine and phenylalanine, the CDR3 comprises 13 residues. Of all the DNA, just the CDR3 is kept, 39 bases in frame from base 1. The germline V end is reduced by 4 bases and the J end by 4 bases; junction bases left unmatched: 6. Via the germline V gene, CDR1 is SQVTM and CDR2 ANQGSEA. This sample is drawn from a study of blood T cell repertoires in COVID-19 (dated by TCRdb to about 2020). About the study as a whole: Collaborator samples came from the United States, Italy and Spain and covered acute and convalescent phases of COVID-19. The material from the prospective study consisted of cDNA or gDNA derived from T cells, B-cell-depleted T cells, or PBMCs. Subjects who had been exposed to COVID-19, were actively infected with it, or had recovered from it provided the deeply sampled blood TCRbeta repertoires that made up the dataset. The repertoires were released in a freely available public database intended as a resource for research on the immune response to SARS-CoV-2. The samples were drawn from the first 160 participants of the ongoing ImmuneRACE study and from 950 to 1,500 subjects provided by 6 global collaborators. Sample metadata almost always included a de-identified subject ID, COVID-19 status, age in years and sex. Where available, HLA class I and class II types were taken from metadata supplied by the sample provider and were not determined by assay-based typing. What the study reported, not specific to this receptor: The amount of clinical and demographic metadata varied by source and participant and was provided uncurated.

TCRbeta CDR3 regions were amplified from genomic DNA by means of the immunoSEQ Assay, a bias-controlled multiplex PCR. Per the source publication's procedure: The number of nucleated cells in each sample was estimated by amplification of reference gene primers within the assay. Sequence reads were collapsed and filtered to measure the absolute abundance of every unique TCRbeta CDR3 rearrangement. For each sample, productive Simpson clonality was calculated as the square root of Simpson's diversity index across productive rearrangements. This immuneACCESS table, as held by TCRdb, lists in-frame sequences with V and J called but not all clones. Of the missing ones, under half trace to an unresolved V gene in checked studies; the others have no known cause. V and J calls and clone size are as listed in that table; D and trimming were resolved from the DNA. The sample yields around 150,000 clones; around nine tenths were counted once. The ten largest clonotypes hold approximately 10% of the sample.

At one collaborating source in Seattle, patients were enrolled during active infection and were followed longitudinally through the course of disease. Whole blood was collected in K2EDTA tubes by collaborating institutions according to the institutions' own protocols. For TCRbeta analysis, collaborators shipped samples in one of three forms: frozen whole blood, isolated PBMCs, or DNA extracted from either of those sample types. The sequence links TRBV29-1 to TRBJ1-2; 7 bases in the junction line up with TRBD1. Sequencing used peripheral blood. This TCR came from a woman aged 70 to 79 with COVID-19, enrolled during active disease. The nucleotides read TGCAGCGTTGCGGGAGGGGGCGGCTATGGCTACACCTTC. Its translation reads: CSVAGGGGYGYTF.